Described below is a single T cell receptor (beta chain) sequence and its context. The antigen remains unidentified. The data originate from a study of vaccination and CD4 T cells after COVID-19. Study overall: Overlapping spike pools from SARS-CoV-2 and HCoV-NL63, HCoV-OC43 and HCoV-229E served as culture stimuli.

Sequencing of DNA taken from cultured CD4+ T cells relied on the Oncomine TCR Beta short-read assay. Cultured CD4+ T cells yielded the extracted genomic DNA. Each CDR3 protein gets one entry after TCRdb re-called the PCR reads with MiXCR. The sample has 20,000 to 25,000 distinct CDR3 sequences; roughly two fifths are singletons. Study results and caveats: Detection of a median roughly 85% of reactive clones in convalescent patients was confined to the period after vaccination.

The CDR3 consists of 14 residues. The V end was cut by 1 base, the J end by 1 base, with 7 bases between. In germline, CDR1 is SGHTA, CDR2 FQGNSA. The treatment here: approximately nine-day PBMC culture with coronavirus spike peptide pools or control peptides (ViraFEST assay). The source is a human donor who had recovered from COVID-19. The sequences come from CD4+ T cells from blood, cultured in vitro, collected before SARS-CoV-2 vaccination. This rearrangement joins TRBV7-2 to TRBJ1-1, with no clear D. CDR3 residues: CASSLDRGNTEAFF. CDR3 DNA: TGTGCCAGCAGCTTAGATCGTGGGAACACTGAAGCTTTCTTT. Supplemented by reference TRBV7-2 and TRBJ1-1, the full variable domain reads GAGVSQSPSNKVTEKGKDVELRCDPISGHTALYWYRQSLGQGLEFLIYFQGNSAPDKSGLPSDRFSAERTGGSVSTLTIQRTQQEDSAVYLCASSLDRGNTEAFFGQGTRLTVV.